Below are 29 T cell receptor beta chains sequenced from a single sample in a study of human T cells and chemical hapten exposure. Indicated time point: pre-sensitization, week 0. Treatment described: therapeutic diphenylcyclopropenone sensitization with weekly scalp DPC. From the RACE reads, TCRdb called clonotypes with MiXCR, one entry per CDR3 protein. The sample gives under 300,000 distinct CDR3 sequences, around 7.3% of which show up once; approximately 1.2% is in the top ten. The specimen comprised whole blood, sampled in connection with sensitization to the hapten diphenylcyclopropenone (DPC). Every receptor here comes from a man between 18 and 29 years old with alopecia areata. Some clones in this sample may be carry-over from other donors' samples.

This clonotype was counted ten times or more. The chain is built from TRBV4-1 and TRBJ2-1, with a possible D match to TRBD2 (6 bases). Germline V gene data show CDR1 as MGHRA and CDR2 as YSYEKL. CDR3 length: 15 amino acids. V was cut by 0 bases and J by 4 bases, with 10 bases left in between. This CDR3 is CASSQDRDFYNEQFF. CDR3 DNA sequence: TGCGCCAGCAGCCAAGATCGGGACTTTTACAATGAGCAGTTCTTC.

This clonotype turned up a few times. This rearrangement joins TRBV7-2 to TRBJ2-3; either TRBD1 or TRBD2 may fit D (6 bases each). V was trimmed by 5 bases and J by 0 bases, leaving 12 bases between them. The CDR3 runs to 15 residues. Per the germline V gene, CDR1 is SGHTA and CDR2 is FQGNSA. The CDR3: CASSRGGSSTDTQYF. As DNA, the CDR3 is TGTGCCAGCAGCCGAGGGGGGTCCAGCACAGATACGCAGTATTTT.

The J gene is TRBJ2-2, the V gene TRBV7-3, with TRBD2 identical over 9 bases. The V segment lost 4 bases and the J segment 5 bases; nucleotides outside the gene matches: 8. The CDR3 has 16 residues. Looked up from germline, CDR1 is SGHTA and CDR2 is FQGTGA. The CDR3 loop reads CASSSAGGPGTGELFF. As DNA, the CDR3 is TGTGCCAGCAGCTCCGCGGGGGGGCCTGGAACCGGGGAGCTGTTTTTT.

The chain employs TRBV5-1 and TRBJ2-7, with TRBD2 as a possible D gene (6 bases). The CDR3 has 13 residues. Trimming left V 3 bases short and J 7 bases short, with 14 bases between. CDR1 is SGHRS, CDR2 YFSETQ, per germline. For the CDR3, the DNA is TGCGCCAGCAGCTCGGGTCCCGGAGGGGAGCAGTACTTC. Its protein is CASSSGPGGEQYF.

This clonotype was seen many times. CDR3 nucleotide sequence: TGCGCCAGCAGCTTGGCCCCCGGACTAGCGGGGGGGCCGGGTAACATTCAGTACTTC. It codes for CASSLAPGLAGGPGNIQYF. The rearrangement joins TRBV5-1 to TRBJ2-4, with 15 bases aligning to TRBD2. The V gene end was trimmed by 0 bases and the J gene end by 7 bases; junction bases not matched to a gene: 11. This CDR3 comprises 19 residues. CDR1 is SGHRS and CDR2 is YFSETQ in the germline V gene.

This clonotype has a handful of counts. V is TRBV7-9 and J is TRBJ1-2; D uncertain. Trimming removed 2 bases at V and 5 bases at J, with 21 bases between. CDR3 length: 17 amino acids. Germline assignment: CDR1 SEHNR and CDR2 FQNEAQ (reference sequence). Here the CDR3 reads CASSLTSDGSTRYGYTF. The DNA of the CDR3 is TGTGCCAGCAGCTTAACGTCGGACGGCTCAACCCGTTATGGCTACACCTTC.

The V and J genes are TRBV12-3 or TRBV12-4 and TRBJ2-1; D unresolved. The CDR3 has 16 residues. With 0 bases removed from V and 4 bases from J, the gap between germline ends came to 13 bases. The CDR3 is CASSLAHGIRYNEQFF. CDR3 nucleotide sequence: TGTGCCAGCAGTTTAGCGCATGGGATACGATACAATGAGCAGTTCTTC.

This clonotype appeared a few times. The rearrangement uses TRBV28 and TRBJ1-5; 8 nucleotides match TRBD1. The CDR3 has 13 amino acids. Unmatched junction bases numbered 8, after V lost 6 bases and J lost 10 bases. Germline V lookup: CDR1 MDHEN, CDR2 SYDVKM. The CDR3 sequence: CASRSDRVGPQHF. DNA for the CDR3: TGTGCCAGCAGGTCGGACAGGGTGGGTCCCCAGCATTTT.

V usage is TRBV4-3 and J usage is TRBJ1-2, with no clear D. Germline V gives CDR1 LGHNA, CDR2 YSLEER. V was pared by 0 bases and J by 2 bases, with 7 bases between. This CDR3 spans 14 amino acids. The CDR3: CASSQDGHNYGYTF. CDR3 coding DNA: TGCGCCAGCAGCCAAGATGGGCACAACTATGGCTACACCTTC.

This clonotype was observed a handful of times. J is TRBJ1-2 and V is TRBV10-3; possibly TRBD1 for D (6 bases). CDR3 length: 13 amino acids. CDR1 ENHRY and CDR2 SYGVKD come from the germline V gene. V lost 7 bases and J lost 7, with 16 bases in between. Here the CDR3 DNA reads TGTGCCATCACTTCACCAGGACAGTTTGGCTACACCTTC. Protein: CAITSPGQFGYTF.

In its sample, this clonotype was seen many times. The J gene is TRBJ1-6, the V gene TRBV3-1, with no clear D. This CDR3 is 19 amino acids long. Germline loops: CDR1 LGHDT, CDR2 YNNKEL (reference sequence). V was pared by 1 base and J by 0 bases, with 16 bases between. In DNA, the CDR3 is TGTGCCAGCAGCCAAGGGGCTTTGCAAGGGAGCTCCTATAATTCACCCCTCCACTTT. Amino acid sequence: CASSQGALQGSSYNSPLHF.

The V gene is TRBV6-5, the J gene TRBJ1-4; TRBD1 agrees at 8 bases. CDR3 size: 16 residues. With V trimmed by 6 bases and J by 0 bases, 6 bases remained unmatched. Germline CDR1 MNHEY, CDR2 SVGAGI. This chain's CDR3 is CASRGQGHATNEKLFF. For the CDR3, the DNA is TGTGCCAGCAGAGGACAGGGCCATGCAACTAATGAAAAACTGTTTTTT.

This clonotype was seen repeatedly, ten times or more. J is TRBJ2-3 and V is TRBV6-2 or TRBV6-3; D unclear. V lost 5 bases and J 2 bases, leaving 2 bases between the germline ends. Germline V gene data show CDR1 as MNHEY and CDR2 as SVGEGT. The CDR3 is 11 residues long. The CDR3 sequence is CASSDTDTQYF. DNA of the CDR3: TGTGCCAGCAGTGACACAGATACGCAGTATTTT.

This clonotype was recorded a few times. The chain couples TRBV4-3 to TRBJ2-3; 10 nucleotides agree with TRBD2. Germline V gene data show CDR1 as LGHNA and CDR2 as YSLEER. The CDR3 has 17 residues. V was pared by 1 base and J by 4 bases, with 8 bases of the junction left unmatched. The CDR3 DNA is TGCGCCAGCAGCCAAGGAATAGCGGGGGGCGCAGCAGATACGCAGTATTTT. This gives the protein CASSQGIAGGAADTQYF.

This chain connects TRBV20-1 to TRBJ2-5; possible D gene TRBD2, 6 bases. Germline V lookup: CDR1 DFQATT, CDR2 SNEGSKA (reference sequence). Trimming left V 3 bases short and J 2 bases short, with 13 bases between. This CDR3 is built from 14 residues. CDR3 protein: CSARSGGEQETQYF. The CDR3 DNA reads TGCAGTGCTAGGAGCGGCGGGGAACAAGAGACCCAGTACTTC.

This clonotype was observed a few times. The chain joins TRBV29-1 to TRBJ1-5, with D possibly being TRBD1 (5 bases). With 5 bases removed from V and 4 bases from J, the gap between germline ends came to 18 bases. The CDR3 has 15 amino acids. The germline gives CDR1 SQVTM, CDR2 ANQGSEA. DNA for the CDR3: TGCAGCGTTCTAACGGTCCAGGGTCAGAATCAGCCCCAGCATTTT. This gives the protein CSVLTVQGQNQPQHF. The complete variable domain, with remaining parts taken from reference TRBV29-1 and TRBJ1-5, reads SAVISQKPSRDICQRGTSLTIQCQVDSQVTMMFWYRQQPGQSLTLIATANQGSEATYESGFVIDKFPISRPNLTFSTLTVSNMSPEDSSIYLCSVLTVQGQNQPQHFGDGTRLSIL.

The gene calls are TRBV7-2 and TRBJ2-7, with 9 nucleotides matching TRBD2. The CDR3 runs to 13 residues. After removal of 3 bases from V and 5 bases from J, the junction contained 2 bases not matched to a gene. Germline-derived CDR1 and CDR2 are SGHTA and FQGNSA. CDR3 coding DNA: TGTGCCAGCAGCTTGCTAGCGGGGAACGAGCAGTACGTC. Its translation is CASSLLAGNEQYV.

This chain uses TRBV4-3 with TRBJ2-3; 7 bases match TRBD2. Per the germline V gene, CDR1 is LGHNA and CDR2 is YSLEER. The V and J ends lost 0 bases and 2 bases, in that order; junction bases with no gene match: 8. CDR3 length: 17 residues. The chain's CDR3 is CASSQDTAGVPTDTQYF. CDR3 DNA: TGCGCCAGCAGCCAAGATACTGCGGGGGTACCCACAGATACGCAGTATTTT.

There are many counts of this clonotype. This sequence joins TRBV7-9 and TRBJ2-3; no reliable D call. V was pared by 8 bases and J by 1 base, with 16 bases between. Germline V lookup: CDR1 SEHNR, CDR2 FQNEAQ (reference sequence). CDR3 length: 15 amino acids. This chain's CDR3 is CASLSPRIGTDTQYF. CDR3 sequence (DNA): TGTGCCAGCTTGAGCCCAAGGATCGGCACAGATACGCAGTATTTT.

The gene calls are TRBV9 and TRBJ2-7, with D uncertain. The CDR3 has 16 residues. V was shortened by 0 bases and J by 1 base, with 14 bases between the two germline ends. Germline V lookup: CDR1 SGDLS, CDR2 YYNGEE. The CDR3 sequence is CASSVGFGRRSYEQYF. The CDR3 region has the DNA TGTGCCAGCAGCGTAGGTTTCGGGCGACGATCCTACGAGCAGTACTTC.

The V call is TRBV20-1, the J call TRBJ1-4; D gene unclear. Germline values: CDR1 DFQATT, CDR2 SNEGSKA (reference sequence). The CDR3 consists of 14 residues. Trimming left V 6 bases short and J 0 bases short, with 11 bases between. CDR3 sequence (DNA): TGCAGTGCAACCCCGCCGGCAACTAATGAAAAACTGTTTTTT. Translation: CSATPPATNEKLFF.

DNA for the CDR3: TGTGCCAGCAGCCCGGAAGACAGGGAAGAAGGGGAGCTGTTTTTT. Protein product: CASSPEDREEGELFF. The rearrangement links TRBV21-1 to TRBJ2-2; the DNA was not compared with TRBD1, the D call given in the table. TRBV21-1 has pseudogene status. There are 15 residues in the CDR3.

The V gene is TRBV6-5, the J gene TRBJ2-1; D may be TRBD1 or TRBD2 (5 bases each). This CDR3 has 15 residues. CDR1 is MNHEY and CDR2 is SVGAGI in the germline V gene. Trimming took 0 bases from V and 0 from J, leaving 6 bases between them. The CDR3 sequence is CASSYSGVSYNEQFF. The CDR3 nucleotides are TGTGCCAGCAGTTACTCGGGGGTCTCCTACAATGAGCAGTTCTTC.

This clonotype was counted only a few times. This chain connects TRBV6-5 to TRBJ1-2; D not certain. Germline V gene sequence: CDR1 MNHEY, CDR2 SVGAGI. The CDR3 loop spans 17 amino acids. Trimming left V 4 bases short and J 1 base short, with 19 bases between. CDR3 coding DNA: TGTGCCAGCAGTTCCGAAGAAGGGTTTTGGGTTAACTATGGCTACACCTTC. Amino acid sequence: CASSSEEGFWVNYGYTF.

CDR3 amino acids: CASSHPGVTTEAFF. The CDR3 nucleotides are TGTGCCAGCAGCCACCCAGGGGTTACCACTGAAGCTTTCTTT. The chain combines TRBV3-1 with TRBJ1-1; D is possibly TRBD1 (6 bases). CDR1 is LGHDT and CDR2 is YNNKEL in the germline V gene (reference sequence). The CDR3 is 14 residues long. V was shortened by 3 bases and J by 4 bases, with 12 bases between the two germline ends. Full variable domain (outside the CDR3, taken from reference TRBV3-1 and TRBJ1-1): DTAVSQTPKYLVTQMGNDKSIKCEQNLGHDTMYWYKQDSKKFLKIMFSYNNKELIINETVPNRFSPKSPDKAHLNLHINSLELGDSAVYFCASSHPGVTTEAFFGQGTRLTVV.

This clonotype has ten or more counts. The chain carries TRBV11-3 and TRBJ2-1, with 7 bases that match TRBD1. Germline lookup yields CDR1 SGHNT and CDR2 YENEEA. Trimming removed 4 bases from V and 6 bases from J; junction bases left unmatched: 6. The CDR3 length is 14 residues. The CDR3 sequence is CASSWDSSSNEQFF. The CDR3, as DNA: TGTGCCAGCAGCTGGGACAGTTCTTCCAATGAGCAGTTCTTC.

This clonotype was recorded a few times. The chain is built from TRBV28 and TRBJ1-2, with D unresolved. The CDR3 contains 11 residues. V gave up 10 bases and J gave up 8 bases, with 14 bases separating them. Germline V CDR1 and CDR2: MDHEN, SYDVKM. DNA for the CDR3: TGTGCCACCCAGGTTGGAGGGGGCTACACCTTC. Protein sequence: CATQVGGGYTF.

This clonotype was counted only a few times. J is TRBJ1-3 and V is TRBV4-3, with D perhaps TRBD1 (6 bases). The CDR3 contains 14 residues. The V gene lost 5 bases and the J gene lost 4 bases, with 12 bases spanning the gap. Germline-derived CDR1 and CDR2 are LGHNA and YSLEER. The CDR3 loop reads CASSAGDTGNTIYF. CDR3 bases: TGCGCCAGCAGCGCAGGGGACACGGGAAACACCATATATTTT.

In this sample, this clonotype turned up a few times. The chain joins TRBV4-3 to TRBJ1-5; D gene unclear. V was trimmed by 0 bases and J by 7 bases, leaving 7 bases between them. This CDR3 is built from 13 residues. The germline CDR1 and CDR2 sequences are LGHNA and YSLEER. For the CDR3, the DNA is TGCGCCAGCAGCCAAGATAGGAGACAGCCCCAGCATTTT. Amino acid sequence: CASSQDRRQPQHF.